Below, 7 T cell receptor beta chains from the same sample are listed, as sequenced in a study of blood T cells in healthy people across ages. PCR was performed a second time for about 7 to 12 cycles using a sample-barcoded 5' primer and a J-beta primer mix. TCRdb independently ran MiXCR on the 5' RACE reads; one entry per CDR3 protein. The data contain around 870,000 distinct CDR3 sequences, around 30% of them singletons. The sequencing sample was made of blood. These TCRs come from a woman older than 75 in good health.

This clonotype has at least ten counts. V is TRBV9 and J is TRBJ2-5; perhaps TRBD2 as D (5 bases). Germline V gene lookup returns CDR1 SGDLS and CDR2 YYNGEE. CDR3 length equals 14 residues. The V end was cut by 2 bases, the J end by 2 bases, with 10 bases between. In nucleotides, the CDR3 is TGTGCCAGCAGCGTGTCCGGGGTACAAGAGACCCAGTACTTC. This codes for CASSVSGVQETQYF.

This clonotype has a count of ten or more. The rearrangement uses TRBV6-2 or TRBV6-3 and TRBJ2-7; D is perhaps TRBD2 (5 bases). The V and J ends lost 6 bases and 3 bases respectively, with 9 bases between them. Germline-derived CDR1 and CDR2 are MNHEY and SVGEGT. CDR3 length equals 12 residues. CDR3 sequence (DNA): TGTGCCAGCAGAGAGGGAGTCTACGAGCAGTACTTC. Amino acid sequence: CASREGVYEQYF.

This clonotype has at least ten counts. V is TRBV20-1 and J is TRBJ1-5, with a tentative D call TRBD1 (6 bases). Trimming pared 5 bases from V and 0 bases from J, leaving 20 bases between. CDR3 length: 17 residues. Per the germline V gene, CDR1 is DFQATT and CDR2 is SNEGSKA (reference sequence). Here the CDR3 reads CSASSGTRHYSNQPQHF. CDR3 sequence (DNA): TGCAGTGCTTCCTCCGGGACACGACACTATAGCAATCAGCCCCAGCATTTT.

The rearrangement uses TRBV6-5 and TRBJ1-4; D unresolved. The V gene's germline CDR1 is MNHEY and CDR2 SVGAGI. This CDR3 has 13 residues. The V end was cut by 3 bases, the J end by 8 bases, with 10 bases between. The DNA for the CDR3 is TGTGCCAGCAGTTATACAATAAAGGAAAAACTGTTTTTT. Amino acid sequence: CASSYTIKEKLFF.

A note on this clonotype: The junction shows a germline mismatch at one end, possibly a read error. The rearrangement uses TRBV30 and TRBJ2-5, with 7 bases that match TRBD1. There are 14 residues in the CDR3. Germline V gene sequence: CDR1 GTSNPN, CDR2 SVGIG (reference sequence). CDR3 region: CARRVPGQQETQYF. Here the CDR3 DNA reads TGTGCCCGGAGAGTACCGGGACAGCAAGAGACCCAGTACTTC.

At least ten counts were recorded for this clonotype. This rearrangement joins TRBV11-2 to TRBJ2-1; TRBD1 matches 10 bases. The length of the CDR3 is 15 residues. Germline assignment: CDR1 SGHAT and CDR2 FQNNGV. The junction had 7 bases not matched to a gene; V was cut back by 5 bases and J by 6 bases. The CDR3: CASSTRDRGFNEQFF. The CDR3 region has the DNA TGTGCCAGCAGCACGCGGGACAGGGGTTTCAATGAGCAGTTCTTC.

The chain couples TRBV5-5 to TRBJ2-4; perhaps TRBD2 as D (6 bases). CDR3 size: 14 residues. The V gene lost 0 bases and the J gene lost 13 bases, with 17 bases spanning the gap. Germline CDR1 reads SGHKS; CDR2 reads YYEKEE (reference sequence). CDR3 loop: CASSLEEGRKEQYF. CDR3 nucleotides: TGTGCCAGCAGCTTGGAGGAGGGTCGGAAAGAGCAGTACTTC.